The rows below give T cell receptor beta chains drawn from one sample of a study of blood T cell repertoires in COVID-19. The repertoire was sequenced with immunoSEQ multiplex PCR; TCRdb's copy has only in-frame clones and lacks some. The sample has tens of thousands of clones; less than 90% are singletons. Sequences were obtained from peripheral blood. The source of these receptors is a man in his fifties or sixties with acute or convalescent COVID-19. CDR3s include the opening cysteine and the closing phenylalanine or tryptophan. The D gene is left open where the match is weak. Size tells how often a clone was seen (once, few, many) or the class of an expanded clone, and some rows leave it out.

cdr3_nt: TGTGCCAGTAGTATTTATCCAGCGGGCTTCCCAGATACGCAGTATTTT
cdr3_aa: CASSIYPAGFPDTQYF
v_call: TRBV19
clone_size: .
j_call: TRBJ2-3
d_call: .

cdr3_nt: TGTGCCAGCACTTCGGGCGGACTTACGTACAATGAGCAGTTCTTC
cdr3_aa: CASTSGGLTYNEQFF
v_call: TRBV11-2
clone_size: .
j_call: TRBJ2-1
d_call: .

cdr3_nt: TGTGCCAGCAGCCTCGGACAGGTCGTCTCACCCCTCCACTTT
cdr3_aa: CASSLGQVVSPLHF
v_call: TRBV11-2
clone_size: .
j_call: TRBJ1-6
d_call: TRBD1

cdr3_nt: TGTGCCAGCAGGTTGGACAGGGTGATTTCACCCCTCCACTTT
cdr3_aa: CASRLDRVISPLHF
v_call: TRBV6-5
clone_size: .
j_call: TRBJ1-6
d_call: TRBD1

cdr3_nt: TGTGCCAGCAGCTTACAGGGAGGGGACACTGAAGCTTTCTTT
cdr3_aa: CASSLQGGDTEAFF
v_call: TRBV7-2
clone_size: .
j_call: TRBJ1-1
d_call: .

cdr3_nt: TGTGCCAGTAGTACCCCTGCACAGGGGAAAGAGACCCAGTACTTC
cdr3_aa: CASSTPAQGKETQYF
v_call: TRBV19
clone_size: few
j_call: TRBJ2-5
d_call: TRBD1

cdr3_nt: TGCAGTGCTAGTGTCGGGATGGCTGGAAACACCATATATTTT
cdr3_aa: CSASVGMAGNTIYF
v_call: TRBV20-1
clone_size: once
j_call: TRBJ1-3
d_call: .

cdr3_nt: TGTGCCAGCAGCCAAACCCTCGGGGGGACGCAGTATTTT
cdr3_aa: CASSQTLGGTQYF
v_call: TRBV3-1/TRBV3-2
clone_size: once
j_call: TRBJ2-3
d_call: TRBD2

cdr3_nt: TGTGCCGGGTGCGACAGGCACCTTGGTGAAAAACTGTTTTTT
cdr3_aa: CAGCDRHLGEKLFF
v_call: TRBV21-1
clone_size: .
j_call: TRBJ1-4
d_call: .

cdr3_nt: TGTGCCAGCAGCTTGCTTTCAGGGAACACTGAAGCTTTCTTT
cdr3_aa: CASSLLSGNTEAFF
v_call: TRBV5-6
clone_size: once
j_call: TRBJ1-1
d_call: .

cdr3_nt: TGTGCCAGCAGCCAGAGGACTAGCGGAACAGATACGCAGTATTTT
cdr3_aa: CASSQRTSGTDTQYF
v_call: TRBV7-3
clone_size: .
j_call: TRBJ2-3
d_call: TRBD2

cdr3_nt: TGTGCCAGCAGGTCTCGGGCGGGAGCAGTAGATACGCAGTATTTT
cdr3_aa: CASRSRAGAVDTQYF
v_call: TRBV2
clone_size: .
j_call: TRBJ2-3
d_call: TRBD2

cdr3_nt: TGTGCCAGCAGCCCGGACAGGGCCGGTGGCTACACCTTC
cdr3_aa: CASSPDRAGGYTF
v_call: TRBV9
clone_size: .
j_call: TRBJ1-2
d_call: TRBD1

cdr3_nt: TGTGCCAGCAGCCGTCGGGGGAGGAACACTGAAGCTTTCTTT
cdr3_aa: CASSRRGRNTEAFF
v_call: TRBV6-5
clone_size: .
j_call: TRBJ1-1
d_call: .

cdr3_nt: TGTGCCAGCAGCCAGGAGTCCTCTGGAAACACCATATATTTT
cdr3_aa: CASSQESSGNTIYF
v_call: TRBV3-1/TRBV3-2
clone_size: .
j_call: TRBJ1-3
d_call: .

cdr3_nt: TGTGCCAGCAGCCGCCGTAGCGGGGGGGCGGTAGATACGCAGTATTTT
cdr3_aa: CASSRRSGGAVDTQYF
v_call: TRBV4-2
clone_size: .
j_call: TRBJ2-3
d_call: TRBD2

cdr3_nt: TGTGCCAGCAGTTTCCGACACCAGAACACTGAAGCTTTCTTT
cdr3_aa: CASSFRHQNTEAFF
v_call: TRBV27
clone_size: .
j_call: TRBJ1-1
d_call: .

cdr3_nt: TGTGCCAGCAGCGTCGGGACAGGTCCTCGTTCTACGCAGTATTTT
cdr3_aa: CASSVGTGPRSTQYF
v_call: TRBV3-1/TRBV3-2
clone_size: few
j_call: TRBJ2-3
d_call: TRBD1

cdr3_nt: TGTGCCTGGACCCACGGACAGAACACTGAAGCTTTCTTT
cdr3_aa: CAWTHGQNTEAFF
v_call: TRBV30
clone_size: .
j_call: TRBJ1-1
d_call: .

cdr3_nt: TGTGCCAGCAGCTTAGCACAGAGGAACACTGAAGCTTTCTTT
cdr3_aa: CASSLAQRNTEAFF
v_call: TRBV7-2
clone_size: .
j_call: TRBJ1-1
d_call: .

cdr3_nt: TGTGCCAGCAGCTTAGGACGGCTCTTTAAGCGCAACACCGGGGAGCTGTTTTTT
cdr3_aa: CASSLGRLFKRNTGELFF
v_call: TRBV7-9
clone_size: .
j_call: TRBJ2-2
d_call: .

cdr3_nt: TGTGCCAGCATCAGGGGGTGGGGGCAAAACTATGGCTACACCTTC
cdr3_aa: CASIRGWGQNYGYTF
v_call: TRBV6-1
clone_size: once
j_call: TRBJ1-2
d_call: TRBD1

cdr3_nt: TGTGCCAGCAGCCCGGTGCTAGGGGGCGGCTCAGATACGCAGTATTTT
cdr3_aa: CASSPVLGGGSDTQYF
v_call: TRBV3-1/TRBV3-2
clone_size: once
j_call: TRBJ2-3
d_call: TRBD1

cdr3_nt: TGTGCCTGGAGTGTACTTCCGTTGAACACTGAAGCTTTCTTT
cdr3_aa: CAWSVLPLNTEAFF
v_call: TRBV30
clone_size: .
j_call: TRBJ1-1
d_call: .

cdr3_nt: TGTGCCTGGACCGGGACAGGGGTTGAACTGTTTTTT
cdr3_aa: CAWTGTGVELFF
v_call: TRBV30
clone_size: .
j_call: TRBJ1-4
d_call: TRBD1

cdr3_nt: TGCAGCGCGCTTAGCGGGAGGGGGAATGAGCAGTTCTTC
cdr3_aa: CSALSGRGNEQFF
v_call: TRBV29-1
clone_size: .
j_call: TRBJ2-1
d_call: TRBD2

cdr3_nt: TGTGCCAGCAGAGAGGCGGGAGGGCCTCAAGATACGCAGTATTTT
cdr3_aa: CASREAGGPQDTQYF
v_call: TRBV6-5
clone_size: .
j_call: TRBJ2-3
d_call: TRBD2

cdr3_nt: TGTGCCAGTAGTATATCGTGGGGCAAGGGCTACACCTTC
cdr3_aa: CASSISWGKGYTF
v_call: TRBV19
clone_size: .
j_call: TRBJ1-2
d_call: .